Listed here are 10 T cell receptor beta chains from one sample, sequenced in a study of beta chain features in type 1 diabetes. Sequenced material consisted of expressed TCRB transcripts (all of the isolated RNA was reverse transcribed). Method: immunoSEQ multiplex PCR; TCRdb's copy keeps in-frame clones and lacks some. The profile covers fewer than 350,000 clones, with roughly a fifth appearing a single time and 0.035% to 0.05% taken by the ten largest. The sequenced sample consisted of naive CD4+ T cells from blood. These receptors were collected from a woman aged 18-35 years in good health.

This clone was detected a few times. The chain combines TRBV6-5 with TRBJ2-5; D is possibly TRBD2 (6 bases). In germline, CDR1 is MNHEY, CDR2 SVGAGI. The V end was cut by 4 bases, the J end by 1 base, with 10 bases between. This CDR3 comprises 14 residues. CDR3 region: CASSSGLFQETQYF. For the CDR3, the DNA is TGTGCCAGCAGTTCGGGACTCTTCCAAGAGACCCAGTACTTC.

This clone has just a few counts. The rearrangement joins TRBV29-1 to TRBJ1-2, with TRBD1 matching over 9 bases. Germline values: CDR1 SQVTM, CDR2 ANQGSEA. This CDR3 comprises 19 residues. V was clipped by 0 bases and J by 4 bases; unmatched bases: 18. CDR3 DNA sequence: TGCAGCGTTGAAGATACCCTCGTGGGAACAGGGGGCTCCTTCTATGGCTACACCTTC. As protein: CSVEDTLVGTGGSFYGYTF.

The chain is built from TRBV4-1 and TRBJ2-3, with 7 bases that match TRBD1. The J segment lost 4 bases and the V segment lost 5 bases, leaving 9 bases of the junction unmatched. Germline CDR1 is MGHRA and CDR2 is YSYEKL. This CDR3 has 15 residues. CDR3: CASSSVDREADTQYF. CDR3 sequence (DNA): TGCGCCAGCAGCTCGGTAGACAGGGAAGCAGATACGCAGTATTTT.

This clone has just a few counts. The chain carries TRBV18 and TRBJ2-5; 8 nucleotides agree with TRBD1. The CDR3 consists of 14 residues. The germline gives CDR1 KGHSH, CDR2 LQKENI. Trimming cost V 5 bases and J 6 bases; bases outside gene matches: 8. CDR3 loop: CASSFTDRAKTQYF. CDR3 DNA: TGTGCCAGCTCATTCACGGACAGGGCCAAGACCCAGTACTTC. Filled out from reference TRBV18 and TRBJ2-5, the complete variable domain reads NAGVMQNPRHLVRRRGQEARLRCSPMKGHSHVYWYRQLPEEGLKFMVYLQKENIIDESGMPKERFSAEFPKEGPSILRIQQVVRGDSAAYFCASSFTDRAKTQYFGPGTRLLVL.

This clone showed up just a few times. The CDR3 nucleotides are TGTGCCAGCAGCTTAGAGTGGGGACAGGGCCGGGAGCTGTTTTTT. Its translation is CASSLEWGQGRELFF. This chain links TRBV11-2 with TRBJ2-2; 9 bases line up with TRBD1. Trimming removed 0 bases from V and 9 bases from J; junction bases left unmatched: 5. Per germline, CDR1 SGHAT and CDR2 FQNNGV. The CDR3 runs to 15 residues.

This clone showed up just a few times. This chain uses TRBV6-6 with TRBJ2-1, with 7 bases that match TRBD1. V lost 7 bases to trimming and J lost 6 bases; unmatched junction nucleotides: 12. Germline V gene data show CDR1 as MNHNY and CDR2 as SVGAGI (reference sequence). The CDR3 has 15 residues. The CDR3 DNA reads as TGTGCCAGCACTCGCCCAGACAGGGCGGGCAATGAGCAGTTCTTC. Its translation: CASTRPDRAGNEQFF.

The chain's CDR3 is CASSVTSIGEQFF. The CDR3 DNA reads TGTGCCAGCAGCGTCACTAGTATTGGTGAGCAGTTCTTC. V gene TRBV9 combines with J gene TRBJ2-1, with a tentative D call TRBD2 (5 bases). Germline loops: CDR1 SGDLS, CDR2 YYNGEE. The CDR3 spans 13 residues. V gave up 2 bases and J gave up 9 bases, with 12 bases separating them. Supplemented by reference TRBV9 and TRBJ2-1, the full variable domain reads DSGVTQTPKHLITATGQRVTLRCSPRSGDLSVYWYQQSLDQGLQFLIQYYNGEERAKGNILERFSAQQFPDLHSELNLSSLELGDSALYFCASSVTSIGEQFFGPGTRLTVL.

There are a few counts of this clone. The chain links TRBV6-6 to TRBJ2-7, with D possibly TRBD1 on 6 matching bases. Between the trimmed V and J ends, which lost 6 bases and 4 bases, there was a span of 10 bases. CDR1 MNHNY and CDR2 SVGAGI come from the germline V gene (reference sequence). The CDR3 loop spans 12 amino acids. The CDR3 spells CASRPDRYEQYF. The DNA of the CDR3 is TGTGCCAGCAGACCCGACAGGTACGAGCAGTACTTC.

This chain joins TRBV15 and TRBJ2-7, with D possibly matching TRBD1 (5 bases). The CDR3 consists of 14 residues. V was clipped by 0 bases and J by 2 bases, with 8 bases between them. The germline V gene has CDR1 LNHNV and CDR2 YYDKDF (reference sequence). In DNA, the CDR3 is TGTGCCACCAGCAGAGATATGACAGCCTACGAGCAGTACTTC. This encodes CATSRDMTAYEQYF.

The J gene is TRBJ2-5, the V gene TRBV15; tentatively, D is TRBD2 (5 bases). CDR1 and CDR2 from the germline V gene are LNHNV and YYDKDF (reference sequence). Trimming cost V 6 bases and J 2 bases, with 16 bases left between them. The CDR3 loop spans 15 amino acids. The chain's CDR3 is CATSPAGVLQETQYF. DNA for the CDR3: TGTGCCACCAGTCCGGCGGGTGTTTTACAAGAGACCCAGTACTTC.